This T cell receptor (beta chain) came from a study of T cells in Graves' hyperthyroidism and ophthalmopathy. In the study overall: Any treatment followed the collection of peripheral blood at initial diagnosis. General observations from the study: Most clonotypes that expanded in the thyroid above 0.001 also showed up in blood.

Diagnosing involved the use of clinical symptoms, serum thyroxine and TRAb, thyroid ultrasound and orbital computed tomography. This clonotype was seen ten or more times. Its target is not known. The CDR3 is 12 residues long. Germline values: CDR1 DFQATT, CDR2 SNEGSKA (reference sequence). V was shortened by 1 base and J by 4 bases, with 8 bases between the two germline ends. The CDR3 regions of TCR beta were amplified from RNA transcripts. TCR CDR3 underwent first-round RT-PCR with the HTBI primer set. TCRdb redid the calling of the multiplex PCR reads with MiXCR, one entry per CDR3 protein. The table shows more than 350,000 distinct CDR3 sequences, with about 15% occurring only once.

The V and J genes are TRBV20-1 and TRBJ2-7; possibly TRBD1 for D (5 bases). Sequencing was performed on blood. This sequence was found in a woman aged 60-75 years with Graves' ophthalmopathy. This CDR3 is CSARVSGYEQYF. CDR3 coding DNA: TGCAGTGCTAGAGTTTCAGGGTACGAGCAGTACTTC.